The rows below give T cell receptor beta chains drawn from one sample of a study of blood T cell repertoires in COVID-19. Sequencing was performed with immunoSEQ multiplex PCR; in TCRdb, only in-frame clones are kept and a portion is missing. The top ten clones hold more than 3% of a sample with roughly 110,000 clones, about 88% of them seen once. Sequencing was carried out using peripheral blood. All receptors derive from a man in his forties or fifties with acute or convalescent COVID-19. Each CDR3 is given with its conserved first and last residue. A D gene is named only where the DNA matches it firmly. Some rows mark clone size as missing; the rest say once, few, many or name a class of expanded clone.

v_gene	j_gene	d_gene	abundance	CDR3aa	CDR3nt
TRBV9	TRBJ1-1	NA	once	CASSVGGGDSRSNTEAFF	TGTGCCAGCAGCGTAGGAGGGGGGGACTCACGCTCGAACACTGAAGCTTTCTTT
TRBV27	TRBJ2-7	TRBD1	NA	CASSPTGQGASYEQYF	TGTGCCAGCAGTCCGACAGGACAGGGGGCATCCTACGAGCAGTACTTC
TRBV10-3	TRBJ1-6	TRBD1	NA	CAISKGQPIGSPLHF	TGTGCCATCAGTAAGGGACAGCCCATAGGTTCACCCCTCCACTTT
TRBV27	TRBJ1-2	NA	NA	CATKGHSPGHGYTF	TGTGCCACCAAAGGTCACAGCCCAGGGCATGGCTACACCTTC
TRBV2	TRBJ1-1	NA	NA	CASSDEGTEAFF	TGTGCCAGCAGTGATGAGGGAACTGAAGCTTTCTTT
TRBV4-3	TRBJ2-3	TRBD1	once	CASSQDRGQGLTDTQYF	TGCGCCAGCAGCCAAGATCGGGGACAGGGGCTCACAGATACGCAGTATTTT
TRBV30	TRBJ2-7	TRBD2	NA	CAWRPGLAGGYAYEQYF	TGTGCCTGGAGACCGGGACTAGCGGGGGGGTACGCCTACGAGCAGTACTTC
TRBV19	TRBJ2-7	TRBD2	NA	CASRQLAAISYEQYF	TGTGCCAGTCGTCAGCTAGCGGCGATCTCCTACGAGCAGTACTTC
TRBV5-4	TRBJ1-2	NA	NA	CASTSEGGANYGYTF	TGTGCCAGCACTTCCGAGGGGGGGGCCAACTATGGCTACACCTTC
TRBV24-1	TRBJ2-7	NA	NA	CATSDPHRTGETYEQYF	TGTGCCACCAGTGACCCCCACCGGACGGGGGAGACCTACGAGCAGTACTTC
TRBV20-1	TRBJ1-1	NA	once	CSASFWGGTEAFF	TGCAGTGCTAGTTTCTGGGGCGGCACTGAAGCTTTCTTT
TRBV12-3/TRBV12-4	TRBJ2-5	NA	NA	CASGRQLQETQYF	TGTGCCAGCGGAAGACAGCTACAAGAGACCCAGTACTTC
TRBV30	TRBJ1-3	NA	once	CAWSRGGGTLRNTIYF	TGTGCCTGGAGCCGCGGTGGGGGGACCCTTCGAAACACCATATATTTT
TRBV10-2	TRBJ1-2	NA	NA	CASGSYGYTF	TGCGCCAGTGGCAGCTATGGCTACACCTTC
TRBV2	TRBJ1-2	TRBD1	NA	CARGGQGARGYGYTF	TGTGCCAGAGGGGGACAGGGGGCGCGGGGCTATGGCTACACCTTC
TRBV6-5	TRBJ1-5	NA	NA	CASRTHSNQPQHF	TGTGCCAGCAGGACACATAGCAATCAGCCCCAGCATTTT
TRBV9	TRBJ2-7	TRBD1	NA	CASSPRDSSYEQYF	TGTGCCAGCAGCCCTCGGGACAGCTCCTACGAGCAGTACTTC
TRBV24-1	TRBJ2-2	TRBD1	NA	CATSDRQGANTGELFF	TGTGCCACCAGTGATCGACAGGGGGCGAACACCGGGGAGCTGTTTTTT
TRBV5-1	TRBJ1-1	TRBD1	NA	CASSSDRAGTEAFF	TGCGCCAGCAGCTCGGACAGGGCGGGTACTGAAGCTTTCTTT
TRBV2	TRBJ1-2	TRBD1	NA	CASSDRGLLYGYTF	TGTGCCAGCAGTGACAGGGGGCTTCTGTATGGCTACACCTTC
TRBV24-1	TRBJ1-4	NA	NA	CATSDATGTTNEKLFF	TGTGCCACCAGTGATGCGACAGGCACAACTAATGAAAAACTGTTTTTT
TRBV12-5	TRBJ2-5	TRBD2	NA	CASGPGGALETQYF	TGTGCTAGTGGACCGGGGGGAGCTTTGGAGACCCAGTACTTC
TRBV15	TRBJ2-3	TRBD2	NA	CATSRDLPSGGADTQYF	TGTGCCACCAGCAGAGATCTCCCTAGCGGGGGTGCAGATACGCAGTATTTT
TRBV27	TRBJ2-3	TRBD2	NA	CASSPETSGYTDTQYF	TGTGCCAGCAGTCCAGAGACTAGCGGATACACAGATACGCAGTATTTT
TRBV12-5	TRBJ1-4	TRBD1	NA	CASGRQGFLELFF	TGTGCTAGTGGTCGACAGGGTTTTTTGGAACTGTTTTTT
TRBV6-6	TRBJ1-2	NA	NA	CASSYSTGSGYTF	TGTGCCAGCAGTTACTCGACTGGGAGTGGCTACACCTTC
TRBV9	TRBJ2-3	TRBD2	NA	CASSVGSSGGGDTQYF	TGTGCCAGCAGCGTAGGTAGTAGCGGGGGGGGAGATACGCAGTATTTT
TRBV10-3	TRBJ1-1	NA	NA	CAISDLQENTEAFF	TGTGCCATCAGTGACCTTCAGGAGAACACTGAAGCTTTCTTT
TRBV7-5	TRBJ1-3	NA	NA	CARSLAGMQAGNTIYF	TGTGCCAGAAGCTTAGCGGGGATGCAAGCTGGAAACACCATATATTTT
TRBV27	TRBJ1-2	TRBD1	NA	CASSSLLPGQGYYGYTF	TGTGCCAGCAGCTCCTTATTACCGGGACAGGGGTACTATGGCTACACCTTC
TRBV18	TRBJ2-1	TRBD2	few	CASSPSLLAGERMNEQFF	TGTGCCAGCTCACCTTCATTACTAGCGGGGGAGAGGATGAATGAGCAGTTCTTC
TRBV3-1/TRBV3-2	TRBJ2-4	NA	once	CASSQRQGNSIQYF	TGTGCCAGCAGCCAACGCCAGGGTAATAGCATTCAGTACTTC
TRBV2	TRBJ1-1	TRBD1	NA	CASSERGQDTEAFF	TGTGCCAGCAGTGAGAGGGGGCAGGATACTGAAGCTTTCTTT
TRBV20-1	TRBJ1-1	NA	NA	CSASRQAEAFF	TGCAGTGCTAGCCGACAGGCTGAAGCTTTCTTT
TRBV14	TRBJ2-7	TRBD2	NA	CASSPASGGNRQYF	TGTGCCAGCAGCCCCGCTAGCGGGGGGAACCGACAGTACTTC
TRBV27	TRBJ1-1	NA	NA	CASERQMNTEAFF	TGTGCCAGCGAAAGACAGATGAACACTGAAGCTTTCTTT
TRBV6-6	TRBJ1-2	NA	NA	CASSGSSNYGYTF	TGTGCCAGCTCCGGGTCTTCCAACTATGGCTACACCTTC
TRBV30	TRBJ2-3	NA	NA	CAWSSGFPTDTQYF	TGTGCCTGGAGTTCAGGTTTCCCCACAGATACGCAGTATTTT
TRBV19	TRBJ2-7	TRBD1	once	CASSTGAGDEQYF	TGTGCCAGTAGCACAGGGGCAGGAGACGAGCAGTACTTC
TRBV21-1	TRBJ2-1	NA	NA	CASSKLAAYNEQFF	TGTGCCAGCAGCAAACTTGCGGCTTACAATGAGCAGTTCTTC
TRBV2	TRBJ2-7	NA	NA	CASSEEVRGYEQYF	TGTGCCAGCAGTGAAGAGGTCAGGGGTTACGAGCAGTACTTC
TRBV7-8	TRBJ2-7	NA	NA	CASSLDSEGWAYEQYF	TGTGCCAGCAGCTTAGATTCAGAGGGATGGGCCTACGAGCAGTACTTC
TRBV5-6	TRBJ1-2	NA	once	CASRGRGIYNGYTF	TGTGCCAGCAGGGGGCGGGGCATCTATAATGGCTACACCTTC
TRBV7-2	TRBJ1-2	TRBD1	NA	CASSFTGGAGGYTF	TGTGCCAGCAGCTTTACAGGGGGCGCAGGGGGCTACACCTTC
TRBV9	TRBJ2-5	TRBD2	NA	CASSAALAGGQETQYF	TGTGCCAGCAGCGCGGCCCTGGCGGGAGGACAAGAGACCCAGTACTTC
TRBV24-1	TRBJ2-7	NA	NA	CATLPRGQGGEQYF	TGTGCCACCCTTCCCAGGGGCCAGGGGGGCGAGCAGTACTTC
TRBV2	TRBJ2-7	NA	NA	CASAGSRYEQYF	TGTGCCAGCGCGGGTTCTCGCTACGAGCAGTACTTC
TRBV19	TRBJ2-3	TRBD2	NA	CASSIGLAGVTQYF	TGTGCCAGTAGTATAGGTCTAGCGGGGGTTACGCAGTATTTT
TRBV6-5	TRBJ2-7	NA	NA	CASSSISYDEQYF	TGTGCCAGCAGTTCCATTTCCTACGACGAGCAGTACTTC
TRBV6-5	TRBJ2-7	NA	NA	CASSPTEYEQYF	TGTGCCAGCAGCCCGACAGAATACGAGCAGTACTTC
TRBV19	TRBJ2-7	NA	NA	CASSIEGDYEQYF	TGTGCCAGTAGTATAGAAGGGGACTACGAGCAGTACTTC
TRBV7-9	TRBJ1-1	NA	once	CASSQTVNTEAFF	TGTGCCAGCAGCCAGACAGTGAACACTGAAGCTTTCTTT